A selection of T cell receptor beta chains follows, all from one sample in a study of T cell responses to AZD1222 COVID-19 vaccine. Assay used: immunoSEQ multiplex PCR; TCRdb lists only in-frame clones, some missing. Of roughly 95,000 clones listed, roughly 88% are singletons. Sequencing was performed on peripheral blood, taken on day 0 of AZD1222 vaccination. Source of these receptors: an adult in good health. Both conserved end residues are part of each CDR3. D genes are given only for firm matches. Where a row states a size, it is once, few, many or the class of an expanded clone; other rows omit it.

>.|TRBV2|TRBJ2-5|.
CASSLEKTQYF
TGTGCCAGCAGTCTAGAGAAGACCCAGTACTTC
>.|TRBV19|TRBJ2-2|.
CASIAGRAGELFF
TGTGCCAGTATCGCGGGAAGGGCCGGGGAGCTGTTTTTT
>few|TRBV14|TRBJ1-4|.
CASSGEEGEKLFF
TGTGCCAGCAGCGGGGAGGAGGGTGAAAAACTGTTTTTT
>.|TRBV6-4|TRBJ2-3|.
CASSDARDGAQYF
TGTGCCAGCAGTGACGCGCGGGACGGAGCGCAGTATTTT
>.|TRBV4-2|TRBJ2-7|TRBD2
CASSQVTSGSSYEQYF
TGTGCCAGCAGCCAAGTCACTAGCGGGAGCTCCTACGAGCAGTACTTC
>.|TRBV28|TRBJ2-4|.
CASSHNKGIDIQYF
TGTGCCAGCAGTCATAACAAGGGAATAGACATTCAGTACTTC
>.|TRBV7-9|TRBJ1-1|.
CASSIRNDLKAFF
TGTGCCAGCTCAATTAGGAACGACTTAAAAGCTTTCTTT
>.|TRBV4-2|TRBJ2-7|.
CASSHEGAYEQYF
TGTGCCAGCAGCCACGAGGGGGCCTACGAGCAGTACTTC
>.|TRBV30|TRBJ1-5|TRBD1
CAWTDRGEQPQHF
TGTGCCTGGACGGACAGGGGAGAACAGCCCCAGCATTTT
>.|TRBV28|TRBJ2-1|TRBD2
CASSPPGGSYNEQFF
TGTGCCAGCAGTCCGCCGGGGGGCTCCTACAATGAGCAGTTCTTC
>.|TRBV10-3|TRBJ1-2|TRBD1
CAISESGTGYGYTF
TGTGCCATCAGTGAGTCCGGGACAGGGTATGGCTACACCTTC
>.|TRBV4-1|TRBJ1-4|.
CASSHDSATLEKLFF
TGCGCCAGCAGCCATGACAGTGCTACGCTTGAAAAACTGTTTTTT
>.|TRBV10-3|TRBJ1-6|.
CAIGSPEDGRVDNSPLHF
TGTGCCATCGGCTCACCCGAGGACGGCCGGGTTGATAATTCACCCCTCCACTTT
>.|TRBV4-2|TRBJ2-1|TRBD2
CASSQSEREPDEQFF
TGTGCCAGCAGCCAAAGCGAGCGGGAGCCCGATGAGCAGTTCTTC
>.|TRBV28|TRBJ1-1|.
CASSLVGNTEAFF
TGTGCCAGCAGTTTAGTCGGGAACACTGAAGCTTTCTTT
>.|TRBV10-3|TRBJ2-7|TRBD1
CAISPDREDEQYF
TGTGCCATCAGTCCGGACAGGGAGGACGAGCAGTACTTC
>.|TRBV5-6|TRBJ2-7|.
CASSLGPRSSYEQYF
TGTGCCAGCAGCTTGGGCCCAAGAAGCAGCTACGAGCAGTACTTC
>.|TRBV19|TRBJ2-1|TRBD2
CASRGRGSYNEQFF
TGTGCCAGTAGAGGCCGCGGGAGTTACAATGAGCAGTTCTTC
>once|TRBV5-8|TRBJ1-5|.
CASSSGTTISNQPQHF
TGTGCCAGCAGCTCCGGGACGACCATTAGCAATCAGCCCCAGCATTTT
>.|TRBV9|TRBJ2-1|.
CASSTRVDNEQFF
TGTGCCAGCAGCACGCGGGTAGACAATGAGCAGTTCTTC
>.|TRBV7-2|TRBJ2-3|.
CASSSGRRGSTQYF
TGTGCCAGCAGCTCGGGAAGGAGGGGGAGTACGCAGTATTTT
>.|TRBV5-4|TRBJ2-3|.
CATQASVTDTQYF
TGTGCCACACAGGCGTCGGTCACAGATACGCAGTATTTT
>.|TRBV19|TRBJ2-1|TRBD2
CASSIFAGLATYNEQFF
TGTGCCAGTAGTATATTCGCGGGACTAGCGACCTACAATGAGCAGTTCTTC
>once|TRBV6-5|TRBJ1-1|TRBD1
CASRAPGQGSAFF
TGTGCCAGCAGGGCGCCGGGACAGGGGTCGGCTTTCTTT
>.|TRBV19|TRBJ2-7|.
CASSISPGAGYEQYF
TGTGCCAGTAGTATAAGCCCAGGGGCAGGCTACGAGCAGTACTTC
>.|TRBV23-1|TRBJ2-5|.
CASAPNEEQEGSYQETQYF
TGCGCCAGCGCTCCCAATGAGGAGCAGGAGGGGAGCTACCAAGAGACCCAGTACTTC
>.|TRBV5-6|TRBJ2-6|.
CASSLAVMGANVLTF
TGTGCCAGCAGCTTGGCGGTAATGGGGGCCAACGTCCTGACTTTC
>.|TRBV4-2|TRBJ2-7|TRBD2
CASSQGPTGGPYEQYF
TGTGCCAGCAGCCAAGGTCCAACGGGAGGACCCTACGAGCAGTACTTC
>.|TRBV5-1|TRBJ2-3|TRBD2
CASSREGVSSTDTQYF
TGCGCCAGCAGCCGGGAGGGAGTCTCTAGCACAGATACGCAGTATTTT
>.|TRBV28|TRBJ2-7|.
CASSFGENYEQYF
TGTGCCAGCAGTTTCGGGGAGAACTACGAGCAGTACTTC
>.|TRBV20-1|TRBJ1-6|TRBD1
CSGQGNSPLHF
TGCAGTGGACAGGGGAACTCACCCCTCCACTTT
>once|TRBV5-4|TRBJ2-6|TRBD2
CASSFKIGLAGVSGANVLTF
TGTGCCAGCAGTTTCAAAATTGGGCTAGCGGGAGTTTCTGGGGCCAACGTCCTGACTTTC
>.|TRBV5-1|TRBJ2-7|TRBD2
CASSLVLASTYEQYF
TGCGCCAGCAGCTTGGTACTAGCGTCGACCTACGAGCAGTACTTC
>.|TRBV9|TRBJ1-2|.
CASSVVWSGPFNYGYTF
TGTGCCAGCAGCGTAGTATGGTCAGGCCCGTTTAACTATGGCTACACCTTC
>.|TRBV18|TRBJ2-5|TRBD1
CASSPPGGTETQYF
TGTGCCAGCTCACCGCCAGGGGGCACGGAGACCCAGTACTTC
>.|TRBV18|TRBJ1-3|.
CASSAGTASSGNTIYF
TGTGCCAGCTCAGCAGGGACGGCAAGCTCTGGAAACACCATATATTTT
>few|TRBV19|TRBJ2-5|TRBD2
CASSPPGRYQETQYF
TGTGCCAGTAGTCCGCCCGGGAGGTACCAAGAGACCCAGTACTTC
>once|TRBV28|TRBJ2-7|.
CASRLTVGGHEQYF
TGTGCCAGCAGACTGACAGTTGGGGGCCACGAGCAGTACTTC
>.|TRBV19|TRBJ2-2|TRBD2
CASTLLAGAQTGELFF
TGTGCCAGTACCTTACTAGCGGGAGCTCAGACCGGGGAGCTGTTTTTT
>.|TRBV5-1|TRBJ2-5|.
CASSWRQTGLLETQYF
TGCGCCAGCAGCTGGAGACAGACTGGCCTCTTGGAGACCCAGTACTTC
>.|TRBV15|TRBJ2-1|.
CATSRDGGGQFF
TGTGCCACCAGCAGAGATGGGGGTGGGCAGTTCTTC
>.|TRBV18|TRBJ1-5|.
CASSPPEANQPQHF
TGTGCCAGCTCACCACCTGAGGCCAATCAGCCCCAGCATTTT
>.|TRBV3-1/TRBV3-2|TRBJ1-1|TRBD1
CASSPRTGVTNLNTEAFF
TGTGCCAGCAGCCCACGGACAGGGGTAACGAACCTGAACACTGAAGCTTTCTTT
>.|TRBV6-5|TRBJ1-6|.
CASSYGRHSNSPLHF
TGTGCCAGCAGTTATGGTCGACACTCTAATTCACCCCTCCACTTT
>few|TRBV10-3|TRBJ1-1|TRBD1
CATGQGYTEAFF
TGTGCCACCGGACAGGGCTACACTGAAGCTTTCTTT
>.|TRBV5-6|TRBJ1-3|.
CASSFDTGNTIYF
TGTGCCAGCAGCTTTGACACTGGAAACACCATATATTTT
>.|TRBV6-5|TRBJ1-5|.
CASRRGINQPQHF
TGTGCCAGCCGGAGGGGGATTAATCAGCCCCAGCATTTT
>.|TRBV29-1|TRBJ1-2|TRBD1
CSVDLSGGGNYGYTF
TGCAGCGTTGATCTGTCAGGGGGCGGGAACTATGGCTACACCTTC
>.|TRBV5-4|TRBJ2-7|.
CASSHGTLASYEQYF
TGTGCCAGCAGCCACGGGACCCTCGCTTCCTACGAGCAGTACTTC
>.|TRBV30|TRBJ1-3|.
CAWNWASGNTIYF
TGTGCCTGGAATTGGGCCTCTGGAAACACCATATATTTT
>once|TRBV14|TRBJ2-5|.
CASSPRPGPGETQYF
TGTGCCAGCAGCCCCCGCCCGGGGCCCGGAGAGACCCAGTACTTC
>.|TRBV7-2|TRBJ2-6|.
CASSGGFSGANVLTF
TGTGCCAGCAGTGGAGGATTCTCTGGGGCCAACGTCCTGACTTTC
>.|TRBV12-3/TRBV12-4|TRBJ1-2|.
CASSPRDSYGYTF
TGTGCCAGCAGTCCACGGGATAGCTATGGCTACACCTTC
>.|TRBV29-1|TRBJ1-2|TRBD1
CSVGTGEWGYTF
TGCAGCGTGGGGACAGGGGAATGGGGCTACACCTTC
>.|TRBV28|TRBJ1-1|.
CASNSRGDLNTEAFF
TGTGCCAGCAATTCAAGAGGGGATCTGAACACTGAAGCTTTCTTT
>.|TRBV5-6|TRBJ2-2|.
CASSTVDRRLNTGELFF
TGTGCCAGCAGCACCGTGGACAGACGACTCAACACCGGGGAGCTGTTTTTT
>once|TRBV12-3/TRBV12-4|TRBJ1-1|.
CASSLSGGEVAFF
TGTGCCAGCAGTTTATCCGGAGGAGAGGTAGCTTTCTTT